This T cell receptor beta chain was observed in a study of response to subunit inactivated influenza vaccine. TCRdb fed the RT-PCR reads into MiXCR, producing one record per CDR3 protein. The table includes hundreds of thousands of distinct CDR3 sequences, around 11% detected once. In this sample, this clonotype turned up a few times. Deletions cut 2 bases from V and 7 bases from J, with 27 bases between. This CDR3 is 17 amino acids long. Germline CDR1 is SQVTM and CDR2 is ANQGSEA. Another study also made use of these data, one on T cells expressing NK-cell markers. Per that paper: TCR beta libraries carry UMIs added by 5'RACE template switching. Among eight sequenced donors, seven carried HCMV seropositivity while one was seronegative.

The genes are TRBV29-1 and TRBJ2-7, with D perhaps TRBD2 (6 bases). This receptor was identified in a man aged 45 to 65 who received an inactivated influenza vaccine. This sample comprised PBMCs from blood, obtained on the day of vaccination. CDR3 sequence (DNA): TGCAGCGTTGAATATCCAGGTGGGACGGGAGCCGTCGGGGAGCAGTACTTC. This gives the protein CSVEYPGGTGAVGEQYF.